This T cell receptor beta chain was identified during a study of OX40 agonist ivuxolimab in advanced cancers. This clone was detected a few times. V lost 3 bases to trimming and J lost 2 bases, with 5 bases between them. The CDR3 consists of 14 residues. Germline assignment: CDR1 MGHRA and CDR2 YSYEKL. This table comes from immunoSEQ multiplex PCR, and its TCRdb copy is limited to in-frame clones, with some not included. This table holds 45,000 to 65,000 clones, about 81% found once. The V gene is TRBV4-1, the J gene TRBJ1-6; the D is unclear. Sample: CD4+ or CD8+ T cells sorted from blood, taken in a trial of the OX40 agonist ivuxolimab. The clonotype was recovered from an adult with an advanced solid tumor such as melanoma, head and neck, liver or kidney cancer. The CDR3 nucleotides are TGCGCCAGCAGCCACCCTACCTATAATTCACCCCTCCACTTT. Its translation is CASSHPTYNSPLHF.